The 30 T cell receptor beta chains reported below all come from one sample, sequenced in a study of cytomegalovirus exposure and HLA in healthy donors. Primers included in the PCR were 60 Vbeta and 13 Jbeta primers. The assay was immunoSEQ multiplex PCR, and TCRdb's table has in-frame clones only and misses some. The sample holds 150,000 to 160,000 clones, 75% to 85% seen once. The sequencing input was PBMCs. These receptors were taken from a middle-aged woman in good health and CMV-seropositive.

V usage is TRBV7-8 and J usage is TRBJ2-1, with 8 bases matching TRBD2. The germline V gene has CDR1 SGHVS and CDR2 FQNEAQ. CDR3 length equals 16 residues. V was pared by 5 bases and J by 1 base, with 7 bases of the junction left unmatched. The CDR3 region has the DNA TGTGCCAGCAGCCCAGGACTAGCTGGGTCCTACAATGAGCAGTTCTTC. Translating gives CASSPGLAGSYNEQFF.

The CDR3 loop reads CASSLGDRGPDEQYF. The CDR3 bases are TGTGCCAGCAGCTTAGGGGACAGGGGGCCGGACGAGCAGTACTTC. J is TRBJ2-7 and V is TRBV7-2; 12 nucleotides line up with TRBD1. CDR1 and CDR2 (germline): SGHTA, FQGNSA. CDR3 length: 15 amino acids. The V gene end was trimmed by 1 base and the J gene end by 5 bases; junction bases not matched to a gene: 3.

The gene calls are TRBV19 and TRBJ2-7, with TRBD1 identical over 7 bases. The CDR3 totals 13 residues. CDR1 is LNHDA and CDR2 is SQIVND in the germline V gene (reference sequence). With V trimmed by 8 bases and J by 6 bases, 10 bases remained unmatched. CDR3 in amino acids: CASSRQGSAEQYF. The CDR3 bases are TGTGCCAGTTCCCGACAGGGATCGGCCGAGCAGTACTTC. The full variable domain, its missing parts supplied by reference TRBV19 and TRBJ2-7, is DGGITQSPKYLFRKEGQNVTLSCEQNLNHDAMYWYRQDPGQGLRLIYYSQIVNDFQKGDIAEGYSVSREKKESFPLTVTSAQKNPTAFYLCASSRQGSAEQYFGPGTRLTVT.

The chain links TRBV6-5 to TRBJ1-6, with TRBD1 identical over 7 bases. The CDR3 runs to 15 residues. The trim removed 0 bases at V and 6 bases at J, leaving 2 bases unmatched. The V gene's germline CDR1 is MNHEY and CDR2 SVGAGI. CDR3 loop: CASSYSKGANSPLHF. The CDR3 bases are TGTGCCAGCAGTTACTCAAAGGGGGCTAATTCACCCCTCCACTTT.

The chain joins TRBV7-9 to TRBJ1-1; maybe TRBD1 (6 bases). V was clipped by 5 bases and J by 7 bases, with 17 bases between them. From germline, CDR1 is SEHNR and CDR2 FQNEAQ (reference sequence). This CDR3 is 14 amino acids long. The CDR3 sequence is CASSRSGVEGEAFF. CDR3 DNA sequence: TGTGCCAGCAGCCGATCAGGGGTAGAGGGTGAAGCTTTCTTT.

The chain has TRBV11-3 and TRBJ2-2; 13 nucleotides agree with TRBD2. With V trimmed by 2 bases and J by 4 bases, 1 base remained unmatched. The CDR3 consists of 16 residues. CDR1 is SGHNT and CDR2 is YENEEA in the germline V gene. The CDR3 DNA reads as TGTGCCAGCAGCTTACGACTAGCGGGAGGCACCGGGGAGCTGTTTTTT. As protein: CASSLRLAGGTGELFF.

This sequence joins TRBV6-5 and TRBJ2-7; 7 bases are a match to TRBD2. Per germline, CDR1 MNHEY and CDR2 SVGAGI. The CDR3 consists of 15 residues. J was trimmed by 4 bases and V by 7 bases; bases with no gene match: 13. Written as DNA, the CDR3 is TGTGCCAGCAAACTAACGGCTAGCGGTTATTACGAGCAGTACTTC. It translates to CASKLTASGYYEQYF.

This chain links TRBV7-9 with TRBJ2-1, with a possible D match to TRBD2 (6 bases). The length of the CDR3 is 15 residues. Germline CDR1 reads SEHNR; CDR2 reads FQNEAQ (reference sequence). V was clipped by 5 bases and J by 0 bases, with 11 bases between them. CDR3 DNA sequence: TGTGCCAGCAGCCGGGACGGGAGCTCCTACAATGAGCAGTTCTTC. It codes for CASSRDGSSYNEQFF.

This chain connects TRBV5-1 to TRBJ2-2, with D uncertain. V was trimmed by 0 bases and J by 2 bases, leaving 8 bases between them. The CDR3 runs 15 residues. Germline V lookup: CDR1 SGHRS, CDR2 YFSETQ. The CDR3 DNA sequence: TGCGCCAGCAGCTTGGTCCTAGATAACACCGGGGAGCTGTTTTTT. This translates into CASSLVLDNTGELFF.

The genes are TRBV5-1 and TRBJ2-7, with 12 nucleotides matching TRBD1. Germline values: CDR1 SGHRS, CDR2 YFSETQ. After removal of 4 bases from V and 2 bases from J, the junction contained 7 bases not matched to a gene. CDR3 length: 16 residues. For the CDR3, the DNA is TGCGCCAGCAGCGGTGGGGGACAGGGGGCAACCTACGAGCAGTACTTC. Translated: CASSGGGQGATYEQYF. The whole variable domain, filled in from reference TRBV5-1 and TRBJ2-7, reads KAGVTQTPRYLIKTRGQQVTLSCSPISGHRSVSWYQQTPGQGLQFLFEYFSETQRNKGNFPGRFSGRQFSNSRSEMNVSTLELGDSALYLCASSGGGQGATYEQYFGPGTRLTVT.

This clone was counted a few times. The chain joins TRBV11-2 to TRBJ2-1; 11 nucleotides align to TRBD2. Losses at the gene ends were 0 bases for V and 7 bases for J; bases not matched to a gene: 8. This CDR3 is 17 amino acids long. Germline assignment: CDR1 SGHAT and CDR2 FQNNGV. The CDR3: CASSLDWASGRYNEQFF. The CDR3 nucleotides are TGTGCCAGCAGCTTAGATTGGGCTAGCGGGAGGTATAATGAGCAGTTCTTC.

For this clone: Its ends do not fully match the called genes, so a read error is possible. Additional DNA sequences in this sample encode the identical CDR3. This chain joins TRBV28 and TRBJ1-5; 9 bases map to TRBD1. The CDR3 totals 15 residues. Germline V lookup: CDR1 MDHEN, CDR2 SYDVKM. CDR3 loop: CASRPGTGQHQPQHF. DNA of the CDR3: TGTGCCAGCAGGCCCGGGACAGGGCAACATCAGCCTCAGCATTTT.

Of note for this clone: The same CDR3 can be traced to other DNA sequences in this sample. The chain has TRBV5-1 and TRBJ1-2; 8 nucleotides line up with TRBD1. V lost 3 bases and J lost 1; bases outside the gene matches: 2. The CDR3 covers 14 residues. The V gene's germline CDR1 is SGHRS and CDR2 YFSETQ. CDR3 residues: CASSSTGGNYGYTF. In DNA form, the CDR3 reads TGCGCCAGCAGCTCAACAGGGGGTAACTATGGCTACACCTTC.

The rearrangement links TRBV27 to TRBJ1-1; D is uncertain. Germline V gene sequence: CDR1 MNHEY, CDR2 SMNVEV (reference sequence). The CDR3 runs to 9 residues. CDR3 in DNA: TGTCGCAGGAACACTGAAGCTTTCTTT. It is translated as CRRNTEAFF.

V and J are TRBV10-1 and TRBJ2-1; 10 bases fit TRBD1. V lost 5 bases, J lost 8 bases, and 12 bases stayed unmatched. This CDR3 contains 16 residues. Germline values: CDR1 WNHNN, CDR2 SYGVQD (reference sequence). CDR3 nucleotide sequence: TGCGCCAGCAGTTCAGGGGACAGGGGCCCGAATGATGAGCAGTTCTTC. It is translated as CASSSGDRGPNDEQFF.

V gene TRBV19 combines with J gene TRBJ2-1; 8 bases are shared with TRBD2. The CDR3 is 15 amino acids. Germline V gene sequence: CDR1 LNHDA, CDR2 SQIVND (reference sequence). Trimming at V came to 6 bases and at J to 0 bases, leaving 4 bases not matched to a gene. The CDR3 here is CASSQLAASYNEQFF. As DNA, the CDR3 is TGTGCCAGTAGCCAACTAGCGGCCTCCTACAATGAGCAGTTCTTC.

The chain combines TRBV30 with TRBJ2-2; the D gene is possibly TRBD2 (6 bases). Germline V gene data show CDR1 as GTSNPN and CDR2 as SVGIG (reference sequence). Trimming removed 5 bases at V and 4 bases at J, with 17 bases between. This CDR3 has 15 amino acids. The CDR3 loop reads CAWHASFSGTGELFF. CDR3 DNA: TGTGCCTGGCACGCATCCTTTAGCGGCACCGGGGAGCTGTTTTTT.

This chain's CDR3 is CASRYAGDPVNEQFF. The CDR3 DNA is TGCGCCAGCAGATACGCAGGGGATCCAGTCAATGAGCAGTTCTTC. V is TRBV5-1 and J is TRBJ2-1, with a possible D match to TRBD1 (6 bases). The germline gives CDR1 SGHRS, CDR2 YFSETQ. The CDR3 contains 15 residues. Trimming pared 5 bases from V and 6 bases from J, leaving 18 bases between.

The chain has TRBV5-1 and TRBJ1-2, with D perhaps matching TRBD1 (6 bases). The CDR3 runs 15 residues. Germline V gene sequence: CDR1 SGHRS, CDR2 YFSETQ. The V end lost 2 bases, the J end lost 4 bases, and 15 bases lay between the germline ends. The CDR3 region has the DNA TGCGCCAGCAGCTTTAATGCAGGGGCGTTCTATGGCTACACCTTC. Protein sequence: CASSFNAGAFYGYTF. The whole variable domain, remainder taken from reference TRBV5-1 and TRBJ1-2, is KAGVTQTPRYLIKTRGQQVTLSCSPISGHRSVSWYQQTPGQGLQFLFEYFSETQRNKGNFPGRFSGRQFSNSRSEMNVSTLELGDSALYLCASSFNAGAFYGYTFGSGTRLTVV.

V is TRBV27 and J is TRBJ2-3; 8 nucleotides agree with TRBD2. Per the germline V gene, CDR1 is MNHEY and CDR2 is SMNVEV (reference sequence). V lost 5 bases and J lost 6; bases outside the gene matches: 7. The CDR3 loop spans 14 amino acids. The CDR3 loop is CASSIGLASDTQYF. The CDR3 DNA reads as TGTGCCAGCAGTATTGGACTAGCTTCTGATACGCAGTATTTT.

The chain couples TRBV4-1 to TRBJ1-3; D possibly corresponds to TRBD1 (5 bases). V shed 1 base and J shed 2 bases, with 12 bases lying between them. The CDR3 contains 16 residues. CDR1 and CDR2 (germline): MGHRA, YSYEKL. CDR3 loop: CASSQVELTAGNTIYF. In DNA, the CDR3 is TGCGCCAGCAGCCAAGTAGAGTTGACAGCTGGAAACACCATATATTTT.

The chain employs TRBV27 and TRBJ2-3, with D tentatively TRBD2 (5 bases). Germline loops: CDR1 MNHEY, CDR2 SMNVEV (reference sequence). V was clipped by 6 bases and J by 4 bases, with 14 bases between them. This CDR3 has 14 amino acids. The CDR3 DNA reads TGTGCCAGCAGGAGTTATGGAGGACCAGATACGCAGTATTTT. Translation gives CASRSYGGPDTQYF.

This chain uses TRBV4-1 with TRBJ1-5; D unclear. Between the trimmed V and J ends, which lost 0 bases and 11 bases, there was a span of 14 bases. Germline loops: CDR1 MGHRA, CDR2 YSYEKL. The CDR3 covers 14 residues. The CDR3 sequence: CASSQEEEVSTQHF. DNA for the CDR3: TGCGCCAGCAGCCAAGAGGAGGAGGTTTCGACCCAGCATTTT.

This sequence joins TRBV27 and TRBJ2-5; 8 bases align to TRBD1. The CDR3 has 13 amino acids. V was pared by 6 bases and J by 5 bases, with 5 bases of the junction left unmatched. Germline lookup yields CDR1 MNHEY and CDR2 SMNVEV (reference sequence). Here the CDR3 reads CASRTGGRETQYF. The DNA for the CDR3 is TGTGCCAGCAGAACAGGGGGTCGTGAGACCCAGTACTTC.

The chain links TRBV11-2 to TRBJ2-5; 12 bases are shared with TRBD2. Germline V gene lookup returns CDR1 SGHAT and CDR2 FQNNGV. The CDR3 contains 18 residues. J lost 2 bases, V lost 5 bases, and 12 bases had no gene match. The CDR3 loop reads CASSIRLAGVLGQETQYF. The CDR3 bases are TGTGCCAGCAGCATTCGACTAGCGGGAGTTTTAGGTCAAGAGACCCAGTACTTC.

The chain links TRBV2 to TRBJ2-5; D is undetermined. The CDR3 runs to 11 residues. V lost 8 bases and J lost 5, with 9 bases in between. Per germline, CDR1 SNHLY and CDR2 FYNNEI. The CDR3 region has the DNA TGTGCCAGCTGCGCAGCGGAGACCCAGTACTTC. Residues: CASCAAETQYF.

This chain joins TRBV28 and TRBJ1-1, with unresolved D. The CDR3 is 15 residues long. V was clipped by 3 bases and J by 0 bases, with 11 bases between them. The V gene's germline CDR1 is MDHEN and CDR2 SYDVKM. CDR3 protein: CASSFQVSMNTEAFF. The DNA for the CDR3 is TGTGCCAGCAGTTTCCAGGTTTCCATGAACACTGAAGCTTTCTTT.

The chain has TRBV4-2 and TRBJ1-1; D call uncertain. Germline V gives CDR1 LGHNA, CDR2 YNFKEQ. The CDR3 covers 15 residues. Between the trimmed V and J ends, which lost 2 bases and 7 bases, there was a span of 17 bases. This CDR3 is CASSQLWQPEGEAFF. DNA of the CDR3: TGTGCCAGCAGCCAATTGTGGCAGCCCGAGGGTGAAGCTTTCTTT.

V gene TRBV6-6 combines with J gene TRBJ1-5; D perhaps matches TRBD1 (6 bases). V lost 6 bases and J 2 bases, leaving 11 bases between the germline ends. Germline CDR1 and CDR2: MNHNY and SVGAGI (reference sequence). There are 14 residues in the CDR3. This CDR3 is CASSGGLGNQPQHF. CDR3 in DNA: TGTGCCAGCAGCGGGGGGCTTGGCAATCAGCCCCAGCATTTT.

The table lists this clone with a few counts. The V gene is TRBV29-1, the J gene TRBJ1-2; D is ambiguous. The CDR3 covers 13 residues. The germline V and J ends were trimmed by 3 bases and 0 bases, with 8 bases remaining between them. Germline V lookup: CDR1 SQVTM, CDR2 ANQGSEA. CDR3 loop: CSVDEHANYGYTF. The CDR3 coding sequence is TGCAGCGTTGACGAACACGCTAACTATGGCTACACCTTC. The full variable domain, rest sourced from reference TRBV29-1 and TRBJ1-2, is SAVISQKPSRDICQRGTSLTIQCQVDSQVTMMFWYRQQPGQSLTLIATANQGSEATYESGFVIDKFPISRPNLTFSTLTVSNMSPEDSSIYLCSVDEHANYGYTFGSGTRLTVV.